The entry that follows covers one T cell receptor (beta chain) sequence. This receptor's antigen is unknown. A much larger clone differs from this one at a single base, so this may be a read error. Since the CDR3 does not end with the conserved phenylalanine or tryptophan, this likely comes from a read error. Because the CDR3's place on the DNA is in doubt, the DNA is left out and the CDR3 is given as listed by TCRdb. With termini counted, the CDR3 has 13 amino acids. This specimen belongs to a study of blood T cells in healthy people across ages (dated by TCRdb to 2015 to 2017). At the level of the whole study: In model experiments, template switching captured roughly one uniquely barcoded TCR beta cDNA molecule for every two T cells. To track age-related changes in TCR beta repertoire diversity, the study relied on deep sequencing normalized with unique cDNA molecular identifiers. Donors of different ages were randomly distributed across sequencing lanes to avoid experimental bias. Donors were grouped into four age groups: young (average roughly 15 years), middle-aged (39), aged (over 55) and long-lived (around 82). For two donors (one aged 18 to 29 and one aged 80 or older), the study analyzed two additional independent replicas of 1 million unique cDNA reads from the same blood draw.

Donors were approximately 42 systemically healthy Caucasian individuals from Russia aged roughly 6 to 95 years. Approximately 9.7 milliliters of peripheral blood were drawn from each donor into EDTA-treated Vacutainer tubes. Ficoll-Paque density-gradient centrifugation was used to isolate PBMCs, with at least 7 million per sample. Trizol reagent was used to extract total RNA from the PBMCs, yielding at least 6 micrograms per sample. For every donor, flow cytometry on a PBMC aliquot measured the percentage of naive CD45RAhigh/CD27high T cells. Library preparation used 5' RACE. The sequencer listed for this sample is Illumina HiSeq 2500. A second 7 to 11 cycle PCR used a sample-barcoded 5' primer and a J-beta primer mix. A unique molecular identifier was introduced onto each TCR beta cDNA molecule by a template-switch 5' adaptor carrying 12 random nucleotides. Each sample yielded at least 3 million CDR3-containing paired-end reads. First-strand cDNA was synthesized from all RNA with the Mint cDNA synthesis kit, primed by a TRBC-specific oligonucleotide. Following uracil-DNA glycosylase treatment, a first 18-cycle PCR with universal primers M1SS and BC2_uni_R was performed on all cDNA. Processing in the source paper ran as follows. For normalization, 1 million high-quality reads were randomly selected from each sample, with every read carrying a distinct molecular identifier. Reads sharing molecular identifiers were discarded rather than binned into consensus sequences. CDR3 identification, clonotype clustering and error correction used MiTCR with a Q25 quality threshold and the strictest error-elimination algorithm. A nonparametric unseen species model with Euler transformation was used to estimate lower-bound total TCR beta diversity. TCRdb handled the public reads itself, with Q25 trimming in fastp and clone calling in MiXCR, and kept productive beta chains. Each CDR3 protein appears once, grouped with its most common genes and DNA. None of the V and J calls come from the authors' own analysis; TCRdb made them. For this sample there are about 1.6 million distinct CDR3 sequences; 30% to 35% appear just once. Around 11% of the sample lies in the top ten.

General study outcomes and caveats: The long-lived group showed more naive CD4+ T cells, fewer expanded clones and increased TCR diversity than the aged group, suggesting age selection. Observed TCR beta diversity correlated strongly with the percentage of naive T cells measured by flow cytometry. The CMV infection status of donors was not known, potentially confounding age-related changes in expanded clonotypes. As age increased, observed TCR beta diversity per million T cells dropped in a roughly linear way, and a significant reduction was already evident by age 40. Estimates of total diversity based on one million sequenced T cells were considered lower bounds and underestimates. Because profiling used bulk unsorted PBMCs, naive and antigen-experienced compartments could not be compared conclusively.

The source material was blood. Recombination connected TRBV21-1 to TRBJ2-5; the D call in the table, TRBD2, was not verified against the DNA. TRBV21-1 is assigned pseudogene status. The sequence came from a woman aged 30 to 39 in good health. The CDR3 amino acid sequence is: CASSLAGPETQYC.